This entry concerns a single T cell receptor beta chain. The antigen remains unidentified. This entry comes from a study of cytomegalovirus exposure and HLA in healthy donors. Overall study findings and caveats: As confirmed in vitro, a few CMV-associated chains were specific for CMV antigens.

Donors likely had unrecorded immune exposures despite being nominally healthy when sampled. PCR amplification relied on 60 Vbeta primers (plus 13 Jbeta primers). Data came from immunoSEQ multiplex PCR; TCRdb stores just in-frame clones and leaves some out. The sample lists 75,000 to 95,000 clones, less than 80% occurring once. CDR1 is SGHRS and CDR2 is YFSETQ in the germline V gene. The V gene end was trimmed by 4 bases and the J gene end by 5 bases; junction bases not matched to a gene: 4. This CDR3 region has 15 residues. The chain recombines TRBV5-1 with TRBJ2-7, with 15 bases lining up with TRBD2. The sequenced sample was PBMCs. The receptor was derived from a human donor in good health. CDR3 nucleotide sequence: TGCGCCAGCAGCGGAGGACTAGCGGGGGGGCACGAGCAGTACTTC. This sequence encodes CASSGGLAGGHEQYF.